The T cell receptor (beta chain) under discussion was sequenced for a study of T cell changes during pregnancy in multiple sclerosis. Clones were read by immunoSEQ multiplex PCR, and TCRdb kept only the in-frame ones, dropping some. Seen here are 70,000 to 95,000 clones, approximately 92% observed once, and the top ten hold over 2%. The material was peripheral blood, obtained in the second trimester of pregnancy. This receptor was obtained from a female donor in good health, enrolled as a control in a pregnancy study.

Here the CDR3 DNA reads TGTGCCAGCAGCCCTGGACTAGGGGGCACAGATACGCAGTATTTT. It yields the protein CASSPGLGGTDTQYF. The rearrangement uses TRBV9 and TRBJ2-3; TRBD2 matches at 7 bases. CDR3 length: 15 residues. Germline V lookup: CDR1 SGDLS, CDR2 YYNGEE. J was trimmed by 1 base and V by 4 bases; bases with no gene match: 6.